The rows below give T cell receptor beta chains drawn from one sample of a study of T cell responses to AZD1222 COVID-19 vaccine. Method: immunoSEQ multiplex PCR; TCRdb's copy keeps in-frame clones and lacks some. The table includes 85,000 to 90,000 clones, under 95% detected once. Sequencing was performed on peripheral blood, taken on day 0 of AZD1222 vaccination. Receptors originate from an adult in good health. The CDR3 runs from the conserved cysteine through the conserved F or W. The D gene is left open where the match is weak. The size entry is marked missing in some rows and otherwise reads once, few, many or a size class.

>TRBJ1-5|.|TRBV7-8|13|once
CASSLGPPKPQHF
TGTGCCAGCAGCTTAGGGCCTCCAAAGCCCCAGCATTTT
>TRBJ2-2|TRBD2|TRBV18|15|.
CASSPTGGDTGELFF
TGTGCCAGCTCCCCAACGGGAGGAGACACCGGGGAGCTGTTTTTT
>TRBJ2-5|.|TRBV12-5|13|.
CASGRPSQETQYF
TGTGCTAGTGGTAGGCCGAGCCAAGAGACCCAGTACTTC
>TRBJ1-5|.|TRBV14|18|.
CASSQDGPLRGNNQPQHF
TGTGCCAGCAGCCAAGACGGGCCGCTTCGGGGTAACAATCAGCCCCAGCATTTT
>TRBJ1-5|TRBD1|TRBV6-5|15|.
CASRSGTGRNQPQHF
TGTGCCAGCAGATCCGGGACAGGACGCAATCAGCCCCAGCATTTT
>TRBJ2-5|TRBD2|TRBV15|17|.
CATSREAGGGVIGTQYF
TGTGCCACCAGCAGAGAAGCTGGCGGGGGGGTAATTGGGACCCAGTACTTC
>TRBJ1-3|.|TRBV7-6|16|.
CASSLAQPSSGNTIYF
TGTGCCAGCAGCTTAGCACAGCCTAGCTCTGGAAACACCATATATTTT
>TRBJ2-7|.|TRBV18|12|once
CASSPGRYEQYF
TGTGCCAGCTCACCGGGACGGTACGAGCAGTACTTC
>TRBJ2-3|TRBD1|TRBV11-2|15|.
CASSRPGQGSDTQYF
TGTGCCAGCAGCCGTCCGGGACAGGGGTCAGATACGCAGTATTTT
>TRBJ2-7|.|TRBV28|15|.
CASSSPGGPTYEQYF
TGTGCCAGCAGTTCCCCCGGCGGGCCTACCTACGAGCAGTACTTC
>TRBJ2-1|TRBD1|TRBV10-3|20|.
CAISGGSGTGGPSSYNEQFF
TGTGCCATCAGTGGGGGCTCCGGGACAGGGGGACCCAGCTCCTACAATGAGCAGTTCTTC